This is a list of T cell receptor beta chains from one sample in a study of vaccination and CD4 T cells after COVID-19. The antigens of these receptors remain unknown. MiXCR was run by TCRdb on the PCR reads, yielding one entry per CDR3 protein. The sample holds some 20,000 distinct CDR3 sequences; roughly 44% are singletons and the top ten take roughly 19%. Here the sequenced sample was CD4+ T cells from blood, cultured in vitro, taken before SARS-CoV-2 vaccination. These receptors came from a human donor who received a COVID-19 vaccine. The CDR3 runs from the conserved cysteine through the conserved F or W. The D gene is left open where the match is weak. Clone size is not always given. Where it is, it says once, few, many or a class for expanded clones.

j_call	v_call	clone_size	d_call	cdr3_aa	cdr3_nt
TRBJ2-2	TRBV2	-	-	CASSVGAGSGELFF	TGTGCCAGCAGTGTTGGGGCCGGTTCCGGGGAGCTGTTTTTT
TRBJ1-1	TRBV27	-	-	CASSRQSINTEAFF	TGTGCCAGCAGTAGACAGTCGATTAACACTGAAGCTTTCTTT
TRBJ1-2	TRBV2	few	-	CASTSDRYYGYTF	TGTGCCAGCACCTCCGACAGGTACTATGGCTACACCTTC
TRBJ2-2	TRBV12-3/TRBV12-4	-	-	CASSLSTDTGELFF	TGTGCCAGCAGTTTGTCGACGGACACCGGGGAGCTGTTTTTT
TRBJ1-6	TRBV7-2	-	-	CASSLLQGNSPLHF	TGTGCCAGCAGCTTGCTTCAGGGGAATTCACCCCTCCACTTT
TRBJ1-3	TRBV20-1	few	TRBD1	CSARAGQGGNTIYF	TGCAGTGCTAGAGCGGGACAGGGGGGAAACACCATATATTTT
TRBJ1-5	TRBV6-1	-	-	CASTHRQGNQPQHF	TGTGCCAGCACCCACCGACAGGGCAATCAGCCCCAGCATTTT
TRBJ2-7	TRBV20-1	-	-	CSASGGRGDADEQYF	TGCAGTGCTTCCGGCGGTAGGGGGGATGCGGACGAGCAGTACTTC
TRBJ2-5	TRBV7-9	-	TRBD2	CASSLEMGGQETQYF	TGTGCCAGCAGCTTAGAAATGGGGGGGCAAGAGACCCAGTACTTC
TRBJ2-3	TRBV24-1	few	TRBD2	CATSDHGLAGAYTDTQYF	TGTGCCACCAGTGACCACGGACTAGCGGGGGCGTACACAGATACGCAGTATTTT
TRBJ1-1	TRBV29-1	-	-	CSAARNTEAFF	TGCAGCGCGGCCAGGAACACTGAAGCTTTCTTT
TRBJ2-3	TRBV30	few	-	CAWSVLMRGGPDTQYF	TGTGCCTGGAGTGTACTGATGAGGGGGGGCCCAGATACGCAGTATTTT
TRBJ2-5	TRBV5-1	few	-	CASSLPQIQETQYF	TGCGCCAGCAGCTTGCCGCAGATCCAAGAGACCCAGTACTTC
TRBJ2-3	TRBV11-1	-	-	CASSSTSTDTQYF	TGTGCCAGCAGCTCGACTAGCACAGATACGCAGTATTTT
TRBJ1-1	TRBV30	-	TRBD1	CAWRLGVNRGRNTEAFF	TGTGCCTGGAGATTGGGGGTAAACAGGGGACGGAACACTGAAGCTTTCTTT
TRBJ1-2	TRBV12-3/TRBV12-4	-	TRBD1	CASSPLPGQKNTF	TGTGCCAGCAGCCCGTTACCGGGACAGAAGAACACCTTC
TRBJ2-3	TRBV18	-	-	CASSPGLTDTQYF	TGTGCCAGCTCACCAGGGCTAACAGATACGCAGTATTTT
TRBJ1-5	TRBV30	few	-	CAWSRNRANQPQHF	TGTGCCTGGAGTCGTAACAGGGCCAATCAGCCCCAGCATTTT
TRBJ2-2	TRBV6-5	-	-	CASSYSTSNTGELFF	TGTGCCAGCAGTTACTCGACGTCGAACACCGGGGAGCTGTTTTTT
TRBJ1-3	TRBV24-1	few	TRBD1	CATSDPGQGTNTIYF	TGTGCCACCAGTGATCCGGGACAGGGGACAAACACCATATATTTT
TRBJ2-2	TRBV27	-	TRBD2	CASSFRRGARTGELFF	TGTGCCAGCAGTTTCCGGCGGGGGGCCCGAACCGGGGAGCTGTTTTTT
TRBJ2-3	TRBV5-1	once	TRBD2	CASSLGLAGDTHTDTQYF	TGCGCCAGCAGCTTGGGACTAGCGGGGGACACTCACACAGATACGCAGTATTTT
TRBJ2-3	TRBV6-1	-	-	CASGLGVLSQYF	TGTGCCAGCGGTCTTGGGGTCCTTTCGCAGTATTTT
TRBJ1-5	TRBV19	-	-	CASSIQTDQPQHF	TGTGCCAGTAGTATCCAGACAGATCAGCCCCAGCATTTT